One sample yielded the 16 T cell receptor beta chains listed below, sequenced in a study of a mutant IDH1 vaccine in newly diagnosed glioma. Assay: immunoSEQ multiplex PCR; the TCRdb copy retains only in-frame clones and omits some. The sample lists tens of thousands of clones, roughly 80% occurring once. Time point defined: week 47, end of study. Every vaccine dose comprised 300 ug of mutant IDH1 20-mer peptide plus topical imiquimod. No antigen has been identified for these receptors. The material sequenced was PBMCs, taken from a glioma patient whose treatment included an IDH1 peptide vaccine. These receptors all come from a man aged 35 to 55 with glioma. Some clones in this sample may be carry-over from other donors' samples.

This clone showed up just once. The CDR3 protein is CASRPGGGAEETQYF. Here the CDR3 DNA reads TGTGCCAGCAGACCGGGGGGGGGCGCGGAAGAGACCCAGTACTTC. V usage is TRBV5-4 and J usage is TRBJ2-5; 8 bases agree with TRBD2. This CDR3 spans 15 amino acids. V lost 5 bases to trimming and J lost 3 bases; unmatched junction nucleotides: 9. CDR1 and CDR2 from the germline V gene are SGHNT and YYREEE (reference sequence).

This clone was recorded only once. This chain connects TRBV5-1 to TRBJ2-5; D possibly corresponds to TRBD1 (5 bases). From germline, CDR1 is SGHRS and CDR2 YFSETQ. The CDR3 spans 16 residues. Trimming took 4 bases from V and 3 from J, leaving 19 bases between them. The CDR3 DNA is TGCGCCAGCAGCGGAACCCGAGGCAGGGAAAAAGAGACCCAGTACTTC. As protein: CASSGTRGREKETQYF.

J is TRBJ2-4 and V is TRBV7-8; D possibly matches TRBD1 or TRBD2 (6 bases each). The CDR3 extends over 15 amino acids. The germline V and J ends were trimmed by 0 bases and 6 bases, with 12 bases remaining between them. Germline CDR1 is SGHVS and CDR2 is FQNEAQ. The CDR3: CASSLASGAANIQYF. As DNA, the CDR3 is TGTGCCAGCAGCTTAGCATCGGGGGCGGCAAACATTCAGTACTTC.

This chain connects TRBV19 to TRBJ1-2; D not certain. The CDR3 is 16 residues long. Germline V gives CDR1 LNHDA, CDR2 SQIVND (reference sequence). V gave up 8 bases and J gave up 2 bases, with 21 bases separating them. For the CDR3, the DNA is TGTGCCAGTCTTCTCCTCGCGGGAGGTCTGAACTATGGCTACACCTTC. Encoded protein: CASLLLAGGLNYGYTF.

V and J are TRBV21-1 and TRBJ1-1; TRBD1 is taken as the D call from the table, unchecked against the DNA. TRBV21-1 is flagged as a pseudogene. The CDR3 is 15 residues long. CDR3 sequence reads: CASSSGTEENTEAFF. The DNA of the CDR3 is TGTGCCAGCAGCAGCGGGACAGAGGAGAACACTGAAGCTTTCTTT.

In its sample, this clone was seen once. The gene calls are TRBV27 and TRBJ1-2; 9 bases are shared with TRBD1. The V gene's germline CDR1 is MNHEY and CDR2 SMNVEV (reference sequence). This CDR3 region has 13 residues. Unmatched junction bases numbered 2, after V lost 6 bases and J lost 3 bases. CDR3 in amino acids: CASRQGAYYGYTF. The CDR3 bases are TGTGCCAGCAGACAGGGGGCGTACTATGGCTACACCTTC.

The J gene is TRBJ2-4, the V gene TRBV11-3; tentatively, D is TRBD1 or TRBD2 (5 bases each). The germline CDR1 and CDR2 sequences are SGHNT and YENEEA. V lost 2 bases and J 3 bases, leaving 17 bases between the germline ends. CDR3 length: 17 residues. CDR3 DNA: TGTGCCAGCAGCTTATTATCAGGGACCCGCGGCAAAAACATTCAGTACTTC. Protein sequence: CASSLLSGTRGKNIQYF.

The genes are TRBV2 and TRBJ2-3; D might be TRBD2 (5 bases). This CDR3 has 13 residues. The germline V gene encodes CDR1 SNHLY and CDR2 FYNNEI. The germline V and J ends were trimmed by 7 bases and 4 bases, with 12 bases remaining between them. Here the CDR3 reads CASIDYGADTQYF. DNA of the CDR3: TGTGCCAGCATAGACTACGGTGCAGATACGCAGTATTTT.

The chain is built from TRBV5-4 and TRBJ2-3; D gene unclear. Trimming left V 0 bases short and J 7 bases short, with 12 bases between. CDR1 is SGHNT and CDR2 is YYREEE in the germline V gene (reference sequence). This CDR3 contains 14 residues. The CDR3 DNA is TGTGCCAGCAGCTTGGCTCCCCCCCCGAATACGCAGTATTTT. Residues: CASSLAPPPNTQYF. Full variable domain (remainder filled in from reference TRBV5-4 and TRBJ2-3): ETGVTQSPTHLIKTRGQQVTLRCSSQSGHNTVSWYQQALGQGPQFIFQYYREEENGRGNFPPRFSGLQFPNYSSELNVNALELDDSALYLCASSLAPPPNTQYFGPGTRLTVL.

This sequence joins TRBV6-1 and TRBJ1-5, with D hard to call. CDR3 length: 15 amino acids. Germline V gives CDR1 MNHNS, CDR2 SASEGT. Trimming removed 3 bases from V and 8 bases from J, with 17 bases in between. CDR3 sequence: CASSESPVRDEPQHF. The CDR3 coding sequence is TGTGCCAGCAGTGAGTCCCCCGTCCGTGATGAGCCCCAGCATTTT.

This chain joins TRBV6-1 and TRBJ1-1; D call uncertain. The CDR3 is made up of 13 amino acids. Between the trimmed V and J ends, which lost 4 bases and 4 bases, there was a span of 10 bases. Germline CDR1 reads MNHNS; CDR2 reads SASEGT. This CDR3 is CASSVEVFTEAFF. Written as DNA, the CDR3 is TGTGCCAGCAGTGTTGAGGTTTTCACTGAAGCTTTCTTT.

The genes are TRBV18 and TRBJ1-1; D unresolved. This CDR3 has 18 amino acids. V gave up 3 bases and J gave up 0 bases, with 20 bases separating them. The germline CDR1 and CDR2 sequences are KGHSH and LQKENI. The CDR3: CASSPATSTFLMNTEAFF. In nucleotides, the CDR3 is TGTGCCAGCTCACCGGCGACCTCAACCTTCTTGATGAACACTGAAGCTTTCTTT.

The chain recombines TRBV7-2 with TRBJ1-1, with no clear D. CDR1 is SGHTA and CDR2 is FQGNSA in the germline V gene. This CDR3 comprises 15 residues. Trimming shortened V by 1 base and J by 1 base, and 10 bases separated the two germline ends. CDR3 region: CASSLVVGSNTEAFF. In DNA, the CDR3 is TGTGCCAGCAGCTTAGTTGTGGGGTCGAACACTGAAGCTTTCTTT.

The rearrangement joins TRBV29-1 to TRBJ2-1; D possibly matches TRBD1 or TRBD2 (5 bases each). The CDR3 has 16 amino acids. Germline V gene lookup returns CDR1 SQVTM and CDR2 ANQGSEA. V was pared by 5 bases and J by 5 bases, with 22 bases between. The CDR3: CSVWTLDRDGHNEQFF. The CDR3 coding sequence is TGCAGCGTTTGGACTTTGGATCGGGACGGCCACAATGAGCAGTTCTTC.

The count of this clone is one. The chain employs TRBV6-1 and TRBJ2-7; D not resolved. CDR3 length equals 15 residues. The V gene lost 3 bases and the J gene lost 0 bases, with 12 bases spanning the gap. Germline V CDR1 and CDR2: MNHNS, SASEGT. The CDR3 reads CASSETPLISYEQYF. As DNA, the CDR3 is TGTGCCAGCAGTGAGACACCTCTAATCTCCTACGAGCAGTACTTC.

In DNA form, the CDR3 reads TGCGCCAGCAGTCTACAGGGAGGAGAGACCCAGTACTTC. Its translation: CASSLQGGETQYF. The chain links TRBV10-2 to TRBJ2-5; D tentatively fits TRBD1 or TRBD2 (6 bases each). In germline, CDR1 is WSHSY, CDR2 SAAADI. This CDR3 has 13 amino acids. V was shortened by 5 bases and J by 4 bases, with 11 bases between the two germline ends.